Below are 24 T cell receptor beta chains sequenced from a single sample in a study of cytomegalovirus exposure and HLA in healthy donors. PCR primers comprised 60 Vbeta and 13 Jbeta primers. Sequenced by immunoSEQ multiplex PCR; TCRdb stores in-frame clones only, minus some. The sample lists about 220,000 clones; roughly 82% were seen once. The sample comprised PBMCs. The source is a woman aged 40 to 50 in good health and CMV-seropositive.

Turning to this clone: Distinct nucleotide sequences in the sample also encode this CDR3. V gene TRBV9 combines with J gene TRBJ2-1; 12 bases line up with TRBD2. With 1 base clipped from V and 1 base from J, the junction kept 3 bases outside the gene matches. CDR3 size: 17 residues. The germline gives CDR1 SGDLS, CDR2 YYNGEE. The CDR3 sequence: CASSVPLAGGSYNEQFF. CDR3 DNA sequence: TGTGCCAGCAGCGTACCGCTAGCGGGAGGGTCCTACAATGAGCAGTTCTTC.

The chain is built from TRBV6-4 and TRBJ1-4; 9 bases fit TRBD1. The CDR3 consists of 14 residues. Germline V gene sequence: CDR1 MRHNA, CDR2 SNTAGT. With 7 bases clipped from V and 8 bases from J, the junction kept 8 bases outside the gene matches. The CDR3 is CASIWDRVGEKLFF. CDR3 DNA sequence: TGTGCCAGCATTTGGGACAGGGTTGGCGAAAAACTGTTTTTT.

The chain employs TRBV7-8 and TRBJ2-7; 12 bases align to TRBD2. With V trimmed by 0 bases and J by 0 bases, 6 bases remained unmatched. Germline CDR1 reads SGHVS; CDR2 reads FQNEAQ. The CDR3 runs 18 residues. This CDR3 is CASSLALLAGGLSYEQYF. In nucleotides, the CDR3 is TGTGCCAGCAGCTTAGCCCTACTAGCGGGAGGCCTCTCCTACGAGCAGTACTTC. Drawing the rest from reference TRBV7-8 and TRBJ2-7, the complete variable domain is GAGVSQSPRYKVAKRGQDVALRCDPISGHVSLFWYQQALGQGPEFLTYFQNEAQLDKSGLPSDRFFAERPEGSVSTLKIQRTQQEDSAVYLCASSLALLAGGLSYEQYFGPGTRLTVT.

This clone was counted between two and nine times. The chain joins TRBV7-9 to TRBJ1-6, with 7 bases that match TRBD1. Germline values: CDR1 SEHNR, CDR2 FQNEAQ (reference sequence). V dropped 5 bases and J dropped 7; count of bases not matched to a gene: 5. The CDR3 consists of 14 residues. The CDR3 protein is CASSEGAGNSPLHF. CDR3 bases: TGTGCCAGCAGCGAGGGGGCGGGAAATTCACCCCTCCACTTT.

V gene TRBV4-3 combines with J gene TRBJ2-5; TRBD2 matches at 7 bases. Germline loops: CDR1 LGHNA, CDR2 YSLEER. This CDR3 is 16 amino acids long. V shed 0 bases and J 7 bases; nucleotides not matched to a gene: 11. The CDR3 DNA is TGCGCCAGCAGCCAAGATACGGGGGGTTACCGGGGGACCCAGTACTTC. As protein: CASSQDTGGYRGTQYF.

The chain's CDR3 is CSGRKETQYF. CDR3 coding DNA: TGCAGCGGGAGGAAAGAGACCCAGTACTTC. The genes are TRBV29-1 and TRBJ2-5, with D possibly TRBD2 on 5 matching bases. This CDR3 has 10 residues. V dropped 7 bases and J dropped 3 bases, with 6 bases sitting between them. Germline V lookup: CDR1 SQVTM, CDR2 ANQGSEA.

The chain employs TRBV6-5 and TRBJ1-2, with 9 bases fitting TRBD1. The CDR3 length is 15 residues. After removal of 7 bases from V and 2 bases from J, the junction contained 8 bases not matched to a gene. Germline CDR1 is MNHEY and CDR2 is SVGAGI. The CDR3 loop reads CASKEQGARNYGYTF. CDR3 DNA: TGTGCCAGCAAAGAACAGGGGGCGCGAAACTATGGCTACACCTTC.

J is TRBJ2-7 and V is TRBV7-2; D perhaps matches TRBD2 (6 bases). The CDR3 runs 15 residues. Germline CDR1 SGHTA, CDR2 FQGNSA. The ends were cut back, 3 bases at V and 10 bases at J, with 22 bases in the middle. The CDR3 is CASSFTVGGEFYQYF. The CDR3 DNA follows: TGTGCCAGCAGCTTTACAGTCGGAGGGGAATTTTATCAGTACTTC.

This chain joins TRBV19 and TRBJ2-6; 9 bases are a match to TRBD1. The CDR3 contains 17 residues. The J segment lost 2 bases and the V segment lost 9 bases, leaving 11 bases of the junction unmatched. From germline, CDR1 is LNHDA and CDR2 SQIVND (reference sequence). Here the CDR3 DNA reads TGTGCCAGCAGGCGTAGGACAGGGGCTGCTGGGGCCAACGTCCTGACTTTC. This gives the protein CASRRRTGAAGANVLTF.

CDR3 region: CASSSPAGGWYGYTF. The CDR3, as DNA: TGTGCCAGCAGCTCCCCCGCAGGGGGCTGGTATGGCTACACCTTC. This chain joins TRBV11-2 and TRBJ1-2; 8 positions match TRBD1. CDR1 SGHAT and CDR2 FQNNGV come from the germline V gene. This CDR3 has 15 amino acids. Trimming at V came to 4 bases and at J to 5 bases, leaving 9 bases not matched to a gene.

CDR3 nucleotides: TGTGCCAGCAGCCCTGCAGGATCCTACGAGCAGTACTTC. It encodes CASSPAGSYEQYF. This chain uses TRBV14 with TRBJ2-7; D unclear. The V end lost 4 bases, the J end lost 1 base, and 8 bases lay between the germline ends. Germline V gene data show CDR1 as SGHDN and CDR2 as FVKESK. The CDR3 runs to 13 residues.

The chain is built from TRBV2 and TRBJ1-5; D is possibly TRBD1 (6 bases). Germline values: CDR1 SNHLY, CDR2 FYNNEI. V lost 4 bases and J 0 bases, leaving 10 bases between the germline ends. This CDR3 has 15 amino acids. The CDR3 loop reads CASSGTVNSNQPQHF. CDR3 nucleotide sequence: TGTGCCAGCAGTGGGACAGTTAATAGCAATCAGCCCCAGCATTTT.

The chain combines TRBV6-6 with TRBJ1-1; no firm D call. Trimming stripped 0 bases from V and 4 bases from J, with 9 bases between. Looked up from germline, CDR1 is MNHNY and CDR2 is SVGAGI (reference sequence). CDR3 length equals 14 residues. The CDR3 is CASSYSGGFTEAFF. Here the CDR3 DNA reads TGTGCCAGCAGTTACTCGGGAGGGTTCACTGAAGCTTTCTTT.

This clone appeared a few times. The J gene is TRBJ2-7, the V gene TRBV5-5; TRBD2 aligns across 13 bases. Trimming cost V 7 bases and J 6 bases; bases outside gene matches: 4. Looked up from germline, CDR1 is SGHKS and CDR2 is YYEKEE (reference sequence). The CDR3 contains 13 residues. CDR3 in DNA: TGTGCCAGCGGACTAGCGGGAGTTCGCGAGCAGTACTTC. Its translation: CASGLAGVREQYF.

The V call is TRBV28, the J call TRBJ2-2; D might be TRBD1 (6 bases). From germline, CDR1 is MDHEN and CDR2 SYDVKM. There are 14 residues in the CDR3. Trimming pared 5 bases from V and 4 bases from J, leaving 11 bases between. CDR3 in DNA: TGTGCCAGCAGTGGGCAGGGGCCCACCGGGGAGCTGTTTTTT. This encodes CASSGQGPTGELFF.

This chain uses TRBV6-1 with TRBJ1-2; tentatively, D is TRBD1 (6 bases). The CDR3 is 16 amino acids. V gave up 2 bases and J gave up 7 bases, with 20 bases separating them. The germline V gene has CDR1 MNHNS and CDR2 SASEGT. This chain's CDR3 is CASSESHAGGAGGYTF. In DNA form, the CDR3 reads TGTGCCAGCAGTGAATCACATGCTGGGGGGGCAGGTGGCTACACCTTC.

The rearrangement joins TRBV2 to TRBJ2-2, with TRBD1 matching 7 bases. Germline lookup yields CDR1 SNHLY and CDR2 FYNNEI. Trimming took 1 base from V and 2 from J; bases not matched to a gene: 7. The length of the CDR3 is 17 residues. CDR3 sequence reads: CASSEVGQALNTGELFF. For the CDR3, the DNA is TGTGCCAGCAGTGAAGTAGGACAGGCCTTAAACACCGGGGAGCTGTTTTTT.

This chain uses TRBV20-1 with TRBJ1-1, with unresolved D. Germline lookup yields CDR1 DFQATT and CDR2 SNEGSKA (reference sequence). This CDR3 region has 11 residues. The CDR3 region has the DNA TGCGGCTTCCGAGAGCGGACTGAAGCTTTCTTT. This sequence encodes CGFRERTEAFF.

Worth noting for this clone: One junction end disagrees with the germline gene, perhaps due to a read error. The chain employs TRBV7-9 and TRBJ1-2; the match to TRBD1 covers 7 bases. CDR3 length: 15 residues. In germline, CDR1 is SEHNR, CDR2 FQNEAQ (reference sequence). The CDR3 DNA sequence: TGTTCCAGCAGCTACCTTTGGACAGGACTTTATGGCTACACCTTC. Protein: CSSSYLWTGLYGYTF. Drawing the rest from reference TRBV7-9 and TRBJ1-2, the complete variable domain is DTGVSQNPRHKITKRGQNVTFRCDPISEHNRLYWYRQTLGQGPEFLTYFQNEAQLEKSRLLSDRFSAERPKGSFSTLEIQRTEQGDSAMYLCSSSYLWTGLYGYTFGSGTRLTVV.

The V call is TRBV30, the J call TRBJ1-1, with TRBD1 as a possible D gene (5 bases). CDR1 and CDR2 (germline): GTSNPN, SVGIG (reference sequence). CDR3 length equals 12 residues. V lost 1 base and J lost 10, with 13 bases in between. The CDR3 loop is CAWSGRGFGAFF. The CDR3 DNA reads TGTGCCTGGAGTGGACGGGGGTTCGGAGCTTTCTTT.

The rearrangement links TRBV4-3 to TRBJ2-1; D gene uncertain. The V gene lost 5 bases and the J gene lost 10 bases, with 9 bases spanning the gap. Looked up from germline, CDR1 is LGHNA and CDR2 is YSLEER. The CDR3 is 11 amino acids. The CDR3 coding sequence is TGCGCCAGCAGCGGGCTCCGGGAGCAGTTCTTC. It is translated as CASSGLREQFF.

The chain couples TRBV9 to TRBJ2-7; TRBD2 agrees at 8 bases. This CDR3 is 13 amino acids long. Looked up from germline, CDR1 is SGDLS and CDR2 is YYNGEE. Germline trimming cut 3 bases from V and 9 bases from J; bases unmatched to any gene: 8. CDR3 amino acids: CASSGSGGWVQYF. DNA for the CDR3: TGTGCCAGCAGCGGCTCGGGGGGGTGGGTGCAGTACTTC.

V gene TRBV11-1 combines with J gene TRBJ1-5; unclear D gene. Trimming cost V 1 base and J 5 bases, with 6 bases left between them. Germline CDR1 SGHAT, CDR2 FQDESV (reference sequence). CDR3 length: 13 amino acids. The CDR3 sequence is CASSLDSDQPQHF. CDR3 DNA sequence: TGTGCCAGCAGCTTAGATTCGGATCAGCCCCAGCATTTT.

The gene calls are TRBV7-3 and TRBJ1-1; D is ambiguous. The germline V gene encodes CDR1 SGHTA and CDR2 FQGTGA. The V gene lost 1 base and the J gene lost 0 bases, with 9 bases spanning the gap. The CDR3 consists of 15 residues. CDR3 DNA: TGTGCCAGCAGCTTAAGTTCAGACATGAACACTGAAGCTTTCTTT. It yields the protein CASSLSSDMNTEAFF.